This T cell receptor beta chain was identified in a study of blood T cell repertoires in COVID-19. Overall study: Sources were T cells, B-cell-depleted T cells, or PBMCs; the material itself was cDNA or gDNA.

This CDR3 region has 15 residues. The trim removed 5 bases at V and 4 bases at J, leaving 7 bases unmatched. Germline CDR1 is KGHDR and CDR2 is SFDVKD. Sequenced by immunoSEQ multiplex PCR; TCRdb stores in-frame clones only, minus some. The sample lists about 330,000 clones, 80% to 90% seen once, with roughly a tenth in the top ten. Sequenced: peripheral blood. The chain employs TRBV24-1 and TRBJ2-5; 9 bases line up with TRBD2. The source of this sequence is a man aged 25 to 40 with COVID-19, enrolled during active disease. The CDR3 here is CATSVVSGGGETQYF. As DNA, the CDR3 is TGTGCCACCAGTGTTGTTAGCGGGGGAGGAGAGACCCAGTACTTC.